Sequencing of this T cell receptor (beta chain) was carried out in a study of tissue T cells after allogeneic stem cell transplantation (dated by TCRdb to between 2021 and 2022). About the investigation overall: TCR beta repertoires were profiled across many tissues obtained from research autopsies of patients with and without GVHD, as well as in mouse models of GVHD. On the human side, the study was prospective and observational, with no blinding or randomization.

About this clone: What this receptor recognizes is not known. Gene names and germline sequences here are the mouse ones.

Results and caveats for the whole study, not just this receptor: Within patients, how anatomically similar tissues were was a major factor shaping TCR repertoire composition, regardless of disease or transplant status. The patient cohort was small and varied clinically, and sampling depth was recognized as a limitation. Not many T cell clones showed up in more than one patient, yet clustering based on motifs uncovered repertoire signatures that were shared across patients in a tissue-specific way. Blood and spleen T cells captured only a limited portion of the TCR repertoire detected in tissues, in both patients and mice. Which tissue TCRs were alloreactive or antigen-specific was not determined in the study, and some of the clones might have been host cells that persisted.

This sample's time point label indicates: mouse harvest day 7 after allogeneic transplant. Each mouse graft consisted of 10^7 T-cell-depleted bone marrow cells plus 10^6 splenic CD5+ T cells and was given by tail vein injection. To model GVHD in mice, a major MHC-mismatch B6 (H2b) into BALB/c (H2d) model was used, and tissues were profiled at day 7 or 14. Mouse tissues and retro-orbital blood were harvested on day 7 or 14 post-transplant using separate sterile tools per animal; livers were flushed beforehand. Before genomic DNA was isolated with the DNeasy Blood & Tissue Kit, mouse tissues were minced with razor blades in buffered saline. Library generation was performed with the immunoSEQ multiplex PCR assay. TCRbeta CDR3 sequencing was performed at survey depth by Adaptive Biotechnologies, and CDR3 sequences, V/J genes, productive frequency and template counts were reported. TCR beta CDR3 regions were amplified from genomic DNA instead of RNA. Processing in the source paper ran as follows. Jensen-Shannon divergence was used to quantify pairwise repertoire overlap between tissues, with a value of 1 meaning complete divergence and a value of 0 meaning identical repertoires. Tissues were clustered by single-linkage agglomerative hierarchical clustering of pairwise JSD values, and the clustering results were displayed as dendrograms. GLIPH2 was applied to all patient samples using simulation_depth 1000, kmer_min_depth 3, and cdr3_length_cutoff 8, and only groups with more than two unique CDR3s were retained. A standardized tissue-overlap score extrapolated Jaccard GLIPH-group overlap across patients to a standard repertoire size of 1000 clones. Linear mixed-effect models, with tissue as a fixed effect and individual as a random effect, were used to test how diversity related to clinical or experimental variables. Sourced from immuneACCESS, this table was stored by TCRdb with only in-frame sequences that have V and J called. A share of the clones is absent; for the studies checked, an unresolved V gene accounts for under half, and the remainder has no known explanation. V, J and clone size are those of that table, while D and trimming were read from the DNA. For this sample the table gives around 6,200 clones, of which more than 40% were detected only once. The top ten clonotypes cover 7.8% of the sample.

The specimen was gut tissue. This TCR came from a female BALB/c mouse given C57BL/6 T cells with graft-versus-host disease after an allogeneic hematopoietic cell transplant.

CDR3 bases read: TGTGCCAGCAGCCAAGACGGCTGGGGGAACACCGGGCAGCTCTAC. Its protein reads: CASSQDGWGNTGQLY. The entire CDR3 protein reads CASSQDGWGNTGQLYF. The rearrangement joined TRBV5 to TRBJ2-2; the junction holds 7 bases that match TRBD2. The CDR3 end is not reached by the read, which stops 1 residue before it; the germline J gene fills it in. CDR3 length: 16 amino acids, cysteine to phenylalanine. The DNA has 45 bases, all within the CDR3, and is read from base 1. The germline V gene (reference sequence) sets CDR1 to LGHNA and CDR2 to YNLKQL. Compared with germline, V lacks 0 bases and J lacks 2 bases; bases without a gene match: 3.